This T cell receptor (beta chain) was sequenced for a study of regulatory T cells in long-lasting Graves disease. Regarding time point: persistent/refractory GD, antithyroid drugs over 5 years with positive TRAb. PBMC RNA served as the TCR library source. On this clonotype itself: A much more abundant neighbour one base away suggests this may be a read error. Here the CDR3 omits its conserved ending phenylalanine or tryptophan, so a read error is the likely source.

With 4 bases removed from V and 2 bases from J, the gap between germline ends came to 14 bases. This CDR3 spans 15 amino acids. Per the germline V gene, CDR1 is SEHNR and CDR2 is FQNEAQ (reference sequence). According to the study, TCR beta libraries were built with iRepertoire HTBI primers and CDR3-region Arm-PCR. TCRdb processed the multiplex PCR reads anew with MiXCR; each CDR3 protein has one entry. The data show roughly 400,000 distinct CDR3 sequences, about 21% seen once. The clonotype originates from a female donor with Graves disease. The material sequenced was peripheral blood mononuclear cells (PBMCs), taken when the disease was refractory, from a patient treated with antithyroid drugs. The gene calls are TRBV7-9 and TRBJ1-2; perhaps TRBD1 as D (6 bases). The CDR3 sequence: CASSSTDRPNYGYTL. The CDR3 coding sequence is TGTGCCAGCAGCTCAACCGACAGGCCGAACTATGGCTACACCCTC.